The 14 T cell receptor beta chains below all came from one sample that was sequenced in a study of OX40 agonist ivuxolimab in advanced cancers. The method was immunoSEQ multiplex PCR; TCRdb's version includes in-frame clones alone and lacks a portion of them. In the table there are tens of thousands of clones, about four fifths of which are singletons. The material was CD4+ or CD8+ T cells sorted from blood, obtained in a trial of the OX40 agonist ivuxolimab. These receptors all come from an adult with an advanced solid tumor such as melanoma, head and neck, liver or kidney cancer.

The V call is TRBV6-1, the J call TRBJ2-7, with D perhaps matching TRBD1 (6 bases). CDR3 length equals 13 residues. Looked up from germline, CDR1 is MNHNS and CDR2 is SASEGT. The germline V and J ends were trimmed by 4 bases and 3 bases, with 10 bases remaining between them. CDR3 nucleotide sequence: TGTGCCAGCAGTGCCCACAGGGTCTACGAGCAGTACTTC. Its translation: CASSAHRVYEQYF.

The chain carries TRBV5-6 and TRBJ1-2, with D maybe TRBD1 (5 bases). The CDR3 loop spans 14 amino acids. The V gene's germline CDR1 is SGHDT and CDR2 YYEEEE. V lost 4 bases, J lost 4 bases, and 14 bases lay in between. The CDR3 DNA sequence: TGTGCCAGCAGCCTTTCGTGGGGGGTCTATGGCTACACCTTC. This codes for CASSLSWGVYGYTF.

V gene TRBV7-8 combines with J gene TRBJ1-6; D call uncertain. This CDR3 spans 16 amino acids. V dropped 2 bases and J dropped 0 bases, with 8 bases sitting between them. Germline V lookup: CDR1 SGHVS, CDR2 FQNEAQ. Here the CDR3 reads CASSLLDSSYNSPLHF. For the CDR3, the DNA is TGTGCCAGCAGCTTATTGGATAGCTCCTATAATTCACCCCTCCACTTT.

This clone turned up a few times. The rearrangement joins TRBV5-1 to TRBJ1-1, with D possibly TRBD1 on 6 matching bases. Germline values: CDR1 SGHRS, CDR2 YFSETQ. The ends were cut back, 0 bases at V and 4 bases at J, with 13 bases in the middle. This CDR3 contains 15 residues. The CDR3 coding sequence is TGCGCCAGCAGCTTGGGTGGGGGCGCAAGCACTGAAGCTTTCTTT. Protein product: CASSLGGGASTEAFF.

V and J are TRBV19 and TRBJ2-6; D gene ambiguous. The CDR3 totals 14 residues. Germline V lookup: CDR1 LNHDA, CDR2 SQIVND (reference sequence). V gave up 2 bases and J gave up 4 bases, with 6 bases separating them. The CDR3: CASSIKGGANVLTF. In nucleotides, the CDR3 is TGTGCCAGTAGTATAAAGGGAGGGGCCAACGTCCTGACTTTC.

The V and J genes are TRBV7-3 and TRBJ1-2, with D possibly matching TRBD1 (6 bases). The CDR3 is made up of 11 amino acids. Germline values: CDR1 SGHTA, CDR2 FQGTGA. The ends were cut back, 5 bases at V and 9 bases at J, with 10 bases in the middle. CDR3 sequence reads: CASSPGTSYTF. The CDR3 nucleotides read TGTGCCAGCAGCCCCGGGACAAGCTACACCTTC.

A single count supports this clone. The chain joins TRBV6-6 to TRBJ1-5, with D perhaps TRBD1 (5 bases). The CDR3 sequence is 13 residues long. Germline lookup yields CDR1 MNHNY and CDR2 SVGAGI (reference sequence). The V and J ends lost 7 bases and 3 bases respectively, with 10 bases between them. The CDR3 sequence: CASTPGPNQPQHF. The CDR3 nucleotides read TGTGCCAGCACACCGGGGCCCAATCAGCCCCAGCATTTT.

This chain uses TRBV5-1 with TRBJ2-3; the D gene is possibly TRBD1 (6 bases). CDR1 and CDR2 (germline): SGHRS, YFSETQ. This CDR3 is 14 amino acids long. Trimming cost V 1 base and J 5 bases, with 11 bases left between them. The CDR3 region is CASSLYRVVDTQYF. The CDR3 bases are TGCGCCAGCAGCTTGTACAGGGTGGTAGATACGCAGTATTTT.

This chain connects TRBV18 to TRBJ1-4; D gene uncertain. Trimming removed 8 bases at V and 8 bases at J, with 18 bases between. The germline gives CDR1 KGHSH, CDR2 LQKENI. CDR3 length: 14 amino acids. The DNA of the CDR3 is TGTGCCAGCGCACGGGCAGCCGAACCCGAAAAACTGTTTTTT. Translated, it gives CASARAAEPEKLFF.

This clone was observed a single time. The chain uses TRBV7-9 and TRBJ2-2, with D maybe TRBD2 (5 bases). This CDR3 is 18 amino acids long. Per the germline V gene, CDR1 is SEHNR and CDR2 is FQNEAQ (reference sequence). V was shortened by 1 base and J by 4 bases, with 19 bases between the two germline ends. CDR3 region: CASSLDFGPGGSTGELFF. The CDR3, as DNA: TGTGCCAGCAGCTTAGATTTTGGGCCCGGAGGAAGCACCGGGGAGCTGTTTTTT.

The chain's CDR3 is CASSFDSENEQFF. CDR3 bases: TGTGCCAGCAGCTTCGATAGTGAGAATGAGCAGTTCTTC. The V gene is TRBV11-1, the J gene TRBJ2-1, with D uncertain. V lost 3 bases to trimming and J lost 7 bases, with 10 bases between them. This CDR3 contains 13 residues. In germline, CDR1 is SGHAT, CDR2 FQDESV (reference sequence).

The rearrangement joins TRBV30 to TRBJ2-1; no reliable D call. This CDR3 spans 13 amino acids. Germline CDR1 is GTSNPN and CDR2 is SVGIG (reference sequence). V lost 0 bases, J lost 7 bases, and 10 bases lay in between. The CDR3 region is CAWSVGGPNEQFF. The DNA for the CDR3 is TGTGCCTGGAGTGTAGGCGGTCCGAATGAGCAGTTCTTC.

This clone appeared a single time. This chain joins TRBV28 and TRBJ2-7; 8 positions agree with TRBD2. After removal of 7 bases from V and 5 bases from J, the junction contained 10 bases not matched to a gene. In germline, CDR1 is MDHEN, CDR2 SYDVKM. The CDR3 covers 14 residues. The CDR3 loop reads CASIRAAGVHEQYF. In DNA form, the CDR3 reads TGTGCCAGCATCCGGGCAGCGGGAGTACACGAGCAGTACTTC.

J is TRBJ2-2 and V is TRBV14, with D perhaps TRBD1 or TRBD2 (5 bases each). Trimming took 4 bases from V and 5 from J, leaving 14 bases between them. CDR3 size: 15 residues. Per germline, CDR1 SGHDN and CDR2 FVKESK. The chain's CDR3 is CASSRGTTFTGELFF. CDR3 DNA: TGTGCCAGCAGCCGGGGGACGACCTTTACCGGGGAGCTGTTTTTT.